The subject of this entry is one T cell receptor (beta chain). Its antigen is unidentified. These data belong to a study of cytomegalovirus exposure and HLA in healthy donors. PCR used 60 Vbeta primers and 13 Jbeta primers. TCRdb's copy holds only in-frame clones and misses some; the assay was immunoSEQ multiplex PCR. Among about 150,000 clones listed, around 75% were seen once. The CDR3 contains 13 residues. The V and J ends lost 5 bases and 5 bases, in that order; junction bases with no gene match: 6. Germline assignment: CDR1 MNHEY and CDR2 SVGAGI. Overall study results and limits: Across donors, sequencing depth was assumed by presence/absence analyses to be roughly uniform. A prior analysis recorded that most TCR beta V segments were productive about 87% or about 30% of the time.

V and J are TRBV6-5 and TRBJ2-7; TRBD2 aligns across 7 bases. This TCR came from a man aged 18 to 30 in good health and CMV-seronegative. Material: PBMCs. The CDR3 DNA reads TGTGCCAGCAGTCCGAGCGGGATCCACGAGCAGTACTTC. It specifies CASSPSGIHEQYF.